This T cell receptor (beta chain) was identified during a study of T cell responses to AZD1222 COVID-19 vaccine. Findings and limits, study-wide: The span of vaccine-associated CD4 TCRs extended across spike, with dominance at 160-218 and 743-854. Two AZD1222 doses significantly raised spike-specific TCR breadth and depth over controls. Clonal diversity was possibly underestimated, and white British individuals and females predominated among donors. Targeting of unmutated variant regions was reportedly seen in nearly half of spike-specific TCRs.

This clone was seen a handful of times. Antigen unknown. This CDR3 contains 15 residues. The V end was cut by 1 base, the J end by 0 bases, with 10 bases between. CDR1 is SGHVS and CDR2 is FNYEAQ in the germline V gene. Generated by immunoSEQ multiplex PCR, the TCRdb table keeps only in-frame clones and is missing some. The data hold 70,000 to 90,000 clones, with more than 90% observed a single time. This receptor was obtained from an adult in good health. This chain links TRBV7-6 with TRBJ2-7, with D perhaps TRBD1 (6 bases). Sequencing used peripheral blood, obtained on day 0 of AZD1222 vaccination. Written as DNA, the CDR3 is TGTGCCAGCAGCTTAGGCGAGGACAGCTCCTACGAGCAGTACTTC. It codes for CASSLGEDSSYEQYF.